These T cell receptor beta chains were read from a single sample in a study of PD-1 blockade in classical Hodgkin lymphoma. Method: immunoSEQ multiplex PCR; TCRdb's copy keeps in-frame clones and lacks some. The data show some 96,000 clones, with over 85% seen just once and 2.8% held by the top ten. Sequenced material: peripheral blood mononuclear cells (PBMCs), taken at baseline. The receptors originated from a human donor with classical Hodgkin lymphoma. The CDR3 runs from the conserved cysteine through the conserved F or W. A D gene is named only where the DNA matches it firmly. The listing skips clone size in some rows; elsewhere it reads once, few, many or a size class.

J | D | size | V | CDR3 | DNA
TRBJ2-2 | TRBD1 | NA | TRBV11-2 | CASSLRQGATGELFF | TGTGCCAGCAGCTTACGACAGGGTGCCACCGGGGAGCTGTTTTTT
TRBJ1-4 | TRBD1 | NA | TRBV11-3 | CASSLVRQGPMGNEKLFF | TGTGCCAGCAGCTTAGTCAGACAGGGACCTATGGGTAATGAAAAACTGTTTTTT
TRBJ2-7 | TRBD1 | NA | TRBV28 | CASSPPGQGSYEQYF | TGTGCCAGCAGCCCCCCGGGACAGGGATCCTACGAGCAGTACTTC
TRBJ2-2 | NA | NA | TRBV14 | CASSQARDTGELFF | TGTGCCAGCAGCCAAGCGCGGGATACCGGGGAGCTGTTTTTT
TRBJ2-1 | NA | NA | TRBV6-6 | CASSRAVVGVHYEQFF | TGTGCCAGCAGTCGGGCGGTAGTGGGAGTGCACTATGAGCAGTTCTTC
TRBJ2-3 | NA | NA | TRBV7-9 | CASSFSFTRSTQYF | TGTGCCAGCAGCTTTTCCTTTACTCGGAGTACGCAGTATTTT
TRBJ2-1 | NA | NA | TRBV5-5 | CASSLRTTGEQFF | TGTGCCAGCAGCTTGAGGACTACGGGTGAGCAGTTCTTC
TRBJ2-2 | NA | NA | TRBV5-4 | CASSRWGGSGRMGAGELFF | TGTGCCAGCAGCCGGTGGGGAGGAAGCGGGCGCATGGGGGCCGGGGAGCTGTTTTTT
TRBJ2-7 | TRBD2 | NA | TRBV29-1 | CSVLYSGTFSSYEQYF | TGCAGCGTCCTATATAGCGGGACCTTCAGCTCCTACGAGCAGTACTTC
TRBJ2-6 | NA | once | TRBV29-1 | CSVDGGAGANVLTF | TGCAGCGTTGATGGGGGAGCTGGGGCCAACGTCCTGACTTTC
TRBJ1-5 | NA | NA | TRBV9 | CASSVGVNQPQHF | TGTGCCAGCAGCGTTGGGGTCAATCAGCCCCAGCATTTT
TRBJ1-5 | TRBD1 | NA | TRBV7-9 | CASSLANRGVQQPQHF | TGTGCCAGCAGCTTAGCAAACAGGGGTGTCCAACAGCCCCAGCATTTT
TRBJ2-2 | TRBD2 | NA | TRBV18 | CASSPRSLAGANTGELFF | TGTGCCAGCTCACCTCGGAGCCTAGCGGGAGCAAACACCGGGGAGCTGTTTTTT
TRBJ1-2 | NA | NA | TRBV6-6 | CASSYARTGNYGYTF | TGTGCCAGCAGTTACGCAAGGACGGGTAACTATGGCTACACCTTC
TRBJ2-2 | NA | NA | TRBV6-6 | CASSSRVGNTGELFF | TGTGCCAGCAGTTCCCGGGTTGGGAACACCGGGGAGCTGTTTTTT
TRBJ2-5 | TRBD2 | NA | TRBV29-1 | CGSSGRTQETQYF | TGCGGCTCTAGCGGGAGGACACAAGAGACCCAGTACTTC
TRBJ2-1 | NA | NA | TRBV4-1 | CASSLSGSYNEQFF | TGCGCCAGCAGCCTATCGGGCTCCTACAATGAGCAGTTCTTC
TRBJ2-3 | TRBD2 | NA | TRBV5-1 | CASSSGLAGADTQYF | TGCGCCAGCAGCTCCGGACTAGCGGGAGCAGATACGCAGTATTTT
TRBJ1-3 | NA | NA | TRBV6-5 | CASKSVGNTIYF | TGTGCCAGCAAGTCAGTTGGAAACACCATATATTTT
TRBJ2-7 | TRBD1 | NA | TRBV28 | CASSLAPGQPYEQYF | TGTGCCAGCAGTTTAGCACCGGGACAGCCTTACGAGCAGTACTTC
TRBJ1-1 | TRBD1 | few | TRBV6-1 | CATPGQNLIEAFF | TGTGCCACCCCGGGACAGAATCTTATTGAAGCTTTCTTT
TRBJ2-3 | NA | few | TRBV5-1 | CASSLDTRLNTDTQYF | TGCGCCAGCAGCTTGGATACTAGGCTGAACACAGATACGCAGTATTTT
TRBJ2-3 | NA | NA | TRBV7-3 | CASSPAGHSTDTQYF | TGTGCCAGCAGCCCGGCCGGCCATAGCACAGATACGCAGTATTTT
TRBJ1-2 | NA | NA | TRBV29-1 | CSVGRGLDYGYTF | TGCAGCGTTGGGAGGGGACTCGACTATGGCTACACCTTC
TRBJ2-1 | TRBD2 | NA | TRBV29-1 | CSVEGVDGRVLSKQFF | TGCAGCGTTGAAGGCGTTGACGGGAGGGTCCTTAGTAAGCAGTTCTTC